A single sample gave rise to the 5 T cell receptor beta chains below, sequenced in a study of cytomegalovirus exposure and HLA in healthy donors. The PCR had 60 Vbeta and 13 Jbeta primers. Data came from immunoSEQ multiplex PCR; TCRdb stores just in-frame clones and leaves some out. Of approximately 86,000 clones listed, about 85% are singletons. Material for sequencing was PBMCs. Receptor source: a man between 35 and 55 years old in good health and CMV-seropositive.

The chain has TRBV6-4 and TRBJ2-1; 8 bases agree with TRBD2. There are 16 residues in the CDR3. The germline CDR1 and CDR2 sequences are MRHNA and SNTAGT. V trimming: 5 bases; J trimming: 8 bases; junction bases outside the gene matches: 14. The CDR3 loop reads CASSLYWGLDSDEQFF. The CDR3 DNA reads as TGTGCCAGCAGTCTGTACTGGGGACTAGACAGCGATGAGCAGTTCTTC.

DNA of the CDR3: TGTGCCAGCAGGGGGCAGGGGTACACCGGGGAGCTGTTTTTT. It yields the protein CASRGQGYTGELFF. The J gene is TRBJ2-2, the V gene TRBV6-1, with TRBD1 as a possible D gene (6 bases). The CDR3 covers 14 residues. In germline, CDR1 is MNHNS, CDR2 SASEGT. Between the trimmed V and J ends, which lost 6 bases and 3 bases, there was a span of 11 bases.

The chain is built from TRBV28 and TRBJ1-4; D might be TRBD1 (5 bases). The CDR3 totals 17 residues. CDR1 is MDHEN, CDR2 SYDVKM, per germline. Trimming stripped 3 bases from V and 4 bases from J, with 18 bases between. Written as DNA, the CDR3 is TGTGCCAGCAGTTTTGTCGGCGGCCAGGGAGGTAATGAAAAACTGTTTTTT. This codes for CASSFVGGQGGNEKLFF. The full variable domain, completed using reference TRBV28 and TRBJ1-4, is DVKVTQSSRYLVKRTGEKVFLECVQDMDHENMFWYRQDPGLGLRLIYFSYDVKMKEKGDIPEGYSVSREKKERFSLILESASTNQTSMYLCASSFVGGQGGNEKLFFGSGTQLSVL.

The V call is TRBV6-6, the J call TRBJ1-1; 7 bases match TRBD1. This CDR3 is 14 amino acids long. Germline V lookup: CDR1 MNHNY, CDR2 SVGAGI (reference sequence). V was clipped by 2 bases and J by 4 bases; unmatched bases: 4. The CDR3 sequence: CASSYGRGVTEAFF. CDR3 coding DNA: TGTGCCAGCAGTTACGGCAGGGGGGTCACTGAAGCTTTCTTT.

This chain uses TRBV5-1 with TRBJ2-3; 8 nucleotides match TRBD2. The trim removed 0 bases at V and 3 bases at J, leaving 3 bases unmatched. CDR3 length: 15 amino acids. Germline-derived CDR1 and CDR2 are SGHRS and YFSETQ. The CDR3 DNA is TGCGCCAGCAGCTTGGCCCTAGCGGGTACAGATACGCAGTATTTT. This codes for CASSLALAGTDTQYF.